These 3 T cell receptor beta chains were sequenced from one sample in a study of blood T cell repertoires in COVID-19. Sequenced by immunoSEQ multiplex PCR; TCRdb stores in-frame clones only, minus some. Found here are about 180,000 clones, about 80% of them singletons; the top ten hold about 1.5%. Sequenced sample: peripheral blood. The source of these receptors is a human donor in a cohort sampled during active COVID-19.

This chain connects TRBV5-1 to TRBJ2-7; D gene uncertain. This CDR3 is 13 amino acids long. Per the germline V gene, CDR1 is SGHRS and CDR2 is YFSETQ. The V end lost 4 bases, the J end lost 2 bases, and 10 bases lay between the germline ends. CDR3 loop: CASSPLVTYEQYF. The DNA of the CDR3 is TGCGCCAGCAGCCCCCTCGTTACCTACGAGCAGTACTTC.

The V gene is TRBV19, the J gene TRBJ1-3, with D hard to call. The CDR3 loop spans 14 amino acids. V was shortened by 7 bases and J by 0 bases, with 10 bases between the two germline ends. CDR1 is LNHDA, CDR2 SQIVND, per germline (reference sequence). CDR3: CASTAASSGNTIYF. CDR3 nucleotide sequence: TGTGCCAGTACAGCGGCGAGCTCTGGAAACACCATATATTTT.

The chain couples TRBV5-1 to TRBJ2-5; 10 bases agree with TRBD2. Germline V lookup: CDR1 SGHRS, CDR2 YFSETQ. The junction had 3 bases not matched to a gene; V was cut back by 0 bases and J by 1 base. There are 16 residues in the CDR3. The CDR3 loop is CASSLGQRGGQETQYF. DNA of the CDR3: TGCGCCAGCAGCTTGGGGCAGCGGGGGGGCCAAGAGACCCAGTACTTC.